The 20 T cell receptor beta chains below all came from one sample that was sequenced in a study of blood T cell repertoires in COVID-19. The protocol was immunoSEQ multiplex PCR, while the TCRdb copy is restricted to in-frame clones and leaves out a portion. This table has just under 150,000 clones, over 80% appearing once. The sequenced material came from peripheral blood. All receptors come from a man over 45 who had recovered from COVID-19.

J is TRBJ1-2 and V is TRBV15; 10 bases match TRBD1. Germline CDR1 reads LNHNV; CDR2 reads YYDKDF (reference sequence). V gave up 4 bases and J gave up 5 bases; unmatched junction bases: 4. The CDR3 extends over 14 amino acids. CDR3 region: CATSIDRGLYGYTF. The CDR3 coding sequence is TGTGCCACCAGCATAGACAGGGGGCTTTATGGCTACACCTTC.

The chain combines TRBV18 with TRBJ1-1; D is perhaps TRBD1 (6 bases). In germline, CDR1 is KGHSH, CDR2 LQKENI. V gave up 1 base and J gave up 3 bases, with 12 bases separating them. The CDR3 extends over 15 amino acids. CDR3 sequence reads: CASSPRPGDDTEAFF. The CDR3 DNA is TGTGCCAGCTCACCACGTCCAGGGGATGACACTGAAGCTTTCTTT. The full variable domain, rest sourced from reference TRBV18 and TRBJ1-1, is NAGVMQNPRHLVRRRGQEARLRCSPMKGHSHVYWYRQLPEEGLKFMVYLQKENIIDESGMPKERFSAEFPKEGPSILRIQQVVRGDSAAYFCASSPRPGDDTEAFFGQGTRLTVV.

This chain links TRBV6-6 with TRBJ1-5; D possibly corresponds to TRBD1 (6 bases). Germline CDR1 MNHNY, CDR2 SVGAGI (reference sequence). Trimming shortened V by 2 bases and J by 4 bases, and 12 bases separated the two germline ends. The CDR3 loop spans 15 amino acids. CDR3 DNA sequence: TGTGCCAGCAGTTACCAGGGGACCTCTAATCAGCCCCAGCATTTT. Amino acid sequence: CASSYQGTSNQPQHF.

This sequence joins TRBV7-2 and TRBJ2-3, with 11 bases fitting TRBD1. The CDR3 is 14 amino acids. Trimming removed 4 bases from V and 6 bases from J; junction bases left unmatched: 3. CDR1 is SGHTA, CDR2 FQGNSA, per germline. The DNA of the CDR3 is TGTGCCAGCAGCTCCTGGGACAGGGGGGATACGCAGTATTTT. As protein: CASSSWDRGDTQYF.

The V and J genes are TRBV11-3 and TRBJ2-5; 13 nucleotides agree with TRBD2. The V gene's germline CDR1 is SGHNT and CDR2 YENEEA. This CDR3 comprises 18 residues. Trimming removed 1 base from V and 2 bases from J; junction bases left unmatched: 7. The CDR3 DNA reads TGTGCCAGCAGCTTAGCGTTGACTAGCGGGGGGTCGCAAGAGACCCAGTACTTC. Protein sequence: CASSLALTSGGSQETQYF. The whole variable domain, filled in from reference TRBV11-3 and TRBJ2-5, reads EAGVVQSPRYKIIEKKQPVAFWCNPISGHNTLYWYLQNLGQGPELLIRYENEEAVDDSQLPKDRFSAERLKGVDSTLKIQPAELGDSAVYLCASSLALTSGGSQETQYFGPGTRLLVL.

This clone was recorded only once. The chain recombines TRBV4-3 with TRBJ1-4; D uncertain. CDR3 length: 15 residues. Germline loops: CDR1 LGHNA, CDR2 YSLEER. Trimming cost V 0 bases and J 14 bases, with 19 bases left between them. Here the CDR3 reads CASSQDRAPSFWLFF. The CDR3 DNA is TGCGCCAGCAGCCAAGATCGCGCCCCAAGTTTTTGGCTGTTTTTT.

Details on this clone: Additional DNA sequences in this sample encode the identical CDR3. J is TRBJ2-7 and V is TRBV11-3, with 7 bases lining up with TRBD1. The CDR3 runs 14 residues. Germline CDR1 SGHNT, CDR2 YENEEA. Unmatched junction bases numbered 4, after V lost 1 base and J lost 4 bases. The CDR3 reads CASSLGQGAYEQYF. The DNA of the CDR3 is TGTGCCAGCAGCTTAGGACAGGGTGCGTACGAGCAGTACTTC.

The sample holds a few counts of this clone. The rearrangement links TRBV7-2 to TRBJ1-1; TRBD1 might be the D (6 bases). Trimming pared 4 bases from V and 5 bases from J, leaving 11 bases between. Germline CDR1 and CDR2: SGHTA and FQGNSA. This CDR3 region has 13 residues. CDR3 nucleotide sequence: TGTGCCAGCAGCTCAAGGACAGCGACTGAAGCTTTCTTT. Translated: CASSSRTATEAFF. The entire variable domain, with the rest obtained from reference TRBV7-2 and TRBJ1-1, is as follows: GAGVSQSPSNKVTEKGKDVELRCDPISGHTALYWYRQSLGQGLEFLIYFQGNSAPDKSGLPSDRFSAERTGGSVSTLTIQRTQQEDSAVYLCASSSRTATEAFFGQGTRLTVV.

This clone showed up just once. V is TRBV9 and J is TRBJ2-3; 12 bases agree with TRBD2. This CDR3 contains 15 residues. In germline, CDR1 is SGDLS, CDR2 YYNGEE. The trim removed 3 bases at V and 10 bases at J, leaving 9 bases unmatched. The CDR3 reads CASSAGRLAGDPQYF. The CDR3 DNA follows: TGTGCCAGCAGCGCAGGTAGACTAGCGGGGGATCCGCAGTATTTT.

The rearrangement links TRBV12-3 or TRBV12-4 to TRBJ1-2; D gene uncertain. The CDR3 is 13 amino acids. Trimming pared 7 bases from V and 4 bases from J, leaving 13 bases between. DNA of the CDR3: TGTGCCAGCATACTGAGCGGTATCTATGGCTACACCTTC. This encodes CASILSGIYGYTF.

For the CDR3, the DNA is TGCGCCAGCAGCCAAGATCAGAAGAATGAAAAACTGTTTTTT. Amino acids: CASSQDQKNEKLFF. This chain links TRBV4-1 with TRBJ1-4; no clear D gene. CDR1 and CDR2 (germline): MGHRA, YSYEKL. The ends were cut back, 0 bases at V and 5 bases at J, with 7 bases in the middle. This CDR3 has 14 amino acids.

The chain carries TRBV11-3 and TRBJ2-5; 10 bases line up with TRBD1. Per the germline V gene, CDR1 is SGHNT and CDR2 is YENEEA. V shed 5 bases and J 4 bases; nucleotides not matched to a gene: 7. This CDR3 comprises 15 residues. CDR3 region: CASSPGQGDTETQYF. CDR3 nucleotide sequence: TGTGCCAGCAGCCCCGGACAGGGGGATACAGAGACCCAGTACTTC.

This clone was seen just once. The chain links TRBV10-3 to TRBJ1-2; the D gene is possibly TRBD1 (5 bases). CDR1 and CDR2 from the germline V gene are ENHRY and SYGVKD. The CDR3 totals 13 residues. V was cut by 3 bases and J by 7 bases, with 12 bases left in between. This CDR3 reads CAISEGVSGGYTF. CDR3 in DNA: TGTGCCATCAGTGAAGGGGTGTCGGGTGGCTACACCTTC.

The rearrangement joins TRBV18 to TRBJ2-1, with 7 bases that match TRBD1. Unmatched junction bases numbered 6, after V lost 3 bases and J lost 4 bases. In germline, CDR1 is KGHSH, CDR2 LQKENI. The CDR3 covers 15 residues. The CDR3 protein is CASSPQGEGYNEQFF. DNA of the CDR3: TGTGCCAGCTCACCCCAGGGGGAAGGTTACAATGAGCAGTTCTTC.

The rearrangement links TRBV9 to TRBJ2-7; 7 bases are shared with TRBD1. CDR3 size: 15 residues. Losses at the gene ends were 6 bases for V and 3 bases for J; bases not matched to a gene: 12. Germline assignment: CDR1 SGDLS and CDR2 YYNGEE. The CDR3 protein is CASTPTGTEIYEQYF. CDR3 nucleotide sequence: TGTGCCAGCACCCCCACCGGGACAGAGATCTACGAGCAGTACTTC.

The V and J genes are TRBV3-1 (or the pseudogene TRBV3-2) and TRBJ1-1; D might be TRBD1 (5 bases). CDR3 length equals 13 residues. Trimming cost V 3 bases and J 7 bases, with 12 bases left between them. Germline CDR1 LGHDT, CDR2 YNNKEL (reference sequence). The CDR3 reads CASSQGLSNEAFF. The CDR3 DNA sequence: TGTGCCAGCAGCCAGGGACTGAGTAATGAAGCTTTCTTT.

The CDR3 coding sequence is TGTGCCAGTAGTGACAGGCAGCGGCCCCAGCATTTT. This gives the protein CASSDRQRPQHF. The chain links TRBV19 to TRBJ1-5, with D possibly matching TRBD1 (6 bases). V lost 5 bases and J 9 bases, leaving 11 bases between the germline ends. Germline V gene lookup returns CDR1 LNHDA and CDR2 SQIVND (reference sequence). The CDR3 totals 12 residues. Full variable domain (missing parts from reference TRBV19 and TRBJ1-5): DGGITQSPKYLFRKEGQNVTLSCEQNLNHDAMYWYRQDPGQGLRLIYYSQIVNDFQKGDIAEGYSVSREKKESFPLTVTSAQKNPTAFYLCASSDRQRPQHFGDGTRLSIL.

This clone was seen a few times. The V call is TRBV7-2, the J call TRBJ2-5, with 10 positions matching TRBD2. V shed 5 bases and J 5 bases; nucleotides not matched to a gene: 8. The V gene's germline CDR1 is SGHTA and CDR2 FQGNSA. The CDR3 is 15 residues long. CDR3 DNA sequence: TGTGCCAGCAGCAGTCGAGCGGGGGGGCCTGAGACCCAGTACTTC. Its translation is CASSSRAGGPETQYF.

This clone appeared a single time. V and J are TRBV6-1 and TRBJ2-7; D is unclear. Germline CDR1 and CDR2: MNHNS and SASEGT. This CDR3 contains 13 residues. Trimming cost V 5 bases and J 3 bases, with 11 bases left between them. The CDR3 DNA reads as TGTGCCAGCAGTCTAGACCCCGACTACGAGCAGTACTTC. Protein sequence: CASSLDPDYEQYF.

V gene TRBV6-2 or TRBV6-3 combines with J gene TRBJ2-5; D is unresolved. V lost 6 bases, J lost 5 bases, and 10 bases lay in between. Germline values: CDR1 MNHEY, CDR2 SVGEGT. The CDR3 has 12 residues. CDR3 nucleotides: TGTGCCAGCAGCTCAGTATCGGAGACCCAGTACTTC. Translated, it gives CASSSVSETQYF.